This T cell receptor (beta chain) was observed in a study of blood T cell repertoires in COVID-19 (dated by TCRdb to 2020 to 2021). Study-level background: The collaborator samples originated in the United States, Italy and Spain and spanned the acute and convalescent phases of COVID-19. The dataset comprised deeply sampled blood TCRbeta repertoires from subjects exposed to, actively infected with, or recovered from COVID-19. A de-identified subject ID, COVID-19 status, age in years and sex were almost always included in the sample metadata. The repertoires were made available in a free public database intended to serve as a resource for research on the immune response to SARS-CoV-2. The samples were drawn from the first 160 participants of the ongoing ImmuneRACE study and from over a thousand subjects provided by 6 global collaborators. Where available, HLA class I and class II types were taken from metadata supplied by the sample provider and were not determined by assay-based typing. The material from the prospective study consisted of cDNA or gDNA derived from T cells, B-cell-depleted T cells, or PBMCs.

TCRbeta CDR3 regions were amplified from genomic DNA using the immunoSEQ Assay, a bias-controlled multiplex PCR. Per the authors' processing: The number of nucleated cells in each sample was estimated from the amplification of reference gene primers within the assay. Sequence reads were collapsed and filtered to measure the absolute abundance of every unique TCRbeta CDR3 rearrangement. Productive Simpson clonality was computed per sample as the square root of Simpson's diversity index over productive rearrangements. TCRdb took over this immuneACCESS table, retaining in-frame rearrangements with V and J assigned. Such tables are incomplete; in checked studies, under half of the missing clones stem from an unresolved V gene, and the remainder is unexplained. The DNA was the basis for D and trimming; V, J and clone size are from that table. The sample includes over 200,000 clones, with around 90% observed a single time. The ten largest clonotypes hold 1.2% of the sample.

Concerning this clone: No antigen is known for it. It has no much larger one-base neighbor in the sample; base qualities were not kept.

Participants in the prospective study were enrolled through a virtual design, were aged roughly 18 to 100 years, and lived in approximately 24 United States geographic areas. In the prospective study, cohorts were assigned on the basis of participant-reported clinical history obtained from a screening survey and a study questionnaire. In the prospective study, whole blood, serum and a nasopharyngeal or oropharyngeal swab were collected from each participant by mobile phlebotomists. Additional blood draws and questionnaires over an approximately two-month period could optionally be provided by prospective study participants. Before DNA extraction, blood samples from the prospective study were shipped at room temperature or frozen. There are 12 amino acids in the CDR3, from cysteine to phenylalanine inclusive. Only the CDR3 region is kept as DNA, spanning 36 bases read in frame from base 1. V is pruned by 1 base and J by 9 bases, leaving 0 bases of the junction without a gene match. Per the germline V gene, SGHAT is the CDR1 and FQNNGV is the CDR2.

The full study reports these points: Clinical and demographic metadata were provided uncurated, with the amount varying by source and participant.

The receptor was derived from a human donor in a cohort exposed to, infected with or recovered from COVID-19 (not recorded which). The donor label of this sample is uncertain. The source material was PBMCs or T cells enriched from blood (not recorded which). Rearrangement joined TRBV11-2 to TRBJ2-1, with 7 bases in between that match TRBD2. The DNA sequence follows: TGTGCCAGCAGCTTAGGCGGGGGTGAGCAGTTCTTC. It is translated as CASSLGGGEQFF.